Sequencing of this T cell receptor (beta chain) was carried out in a study of shared clonotypes between healthy human individuals. Study results and caveats: It was anticipated that sequencing depth would influence how many clonotypes donors shared. Generation probabilities were higher for clonotypes shared across all four sorted-subset donors than for unshared ones. Rarefaction gave evidence that sorted-subset sequencing remained incomplete despite large depth.

CD8 cells classed as naive were CD45RO-negative and positively selected for CCR7, excluding terminally differentiated effector memory CD45RA+ cells. The germline CDR1 and CDR2 sequences are MDHEN and SYDVKM. The V end was cut by 2 bases, the J end by 2 bases, with 8 bases between. The CDR3 has 14 residues. In the case of this clone: The antigen is undetermined. The same CDR3 also results from other DNA sequences found in this sample.

Authors' data handling: Junction-only sequences produced by ImmunoSEQ had no quality scores, so filtering differed. The data were produced by immunoSEQ multiplex PCR, yet TCRdb's version contains in-frame clones alone and is incomplete. From that table come the V and J calls and clone size; the DNA was used to work out D and trimming. The data contain around 550,000 clones, roughly 95% of them seen just once; the ten biggest clones take up 0.11%. J is TRBJ2-3 and V is TRBV28; D perhaps matches TRBD2 (6 bases). This TCR derives from a woman younger than 45 in good health. Sequencing was performed on naive CD8+ T cells sorted from blood. The CDR3 bases are TGTGCCAGCAGTTTAGGCGGGAACACAGATACGCAGTATTTT. Translating it yields CASSLGGNTDTQYF. The variable domain in full, completed from reference TRBV28 and TRBJ2-3, reads DVKVTQSSRYLVKRTGEKVFLECVQDMDHENMFWYRQDPGLGLRLIYFSYDVKMKEKGDIPEGYSVSREKKERFSLILESASTNQTSMYLCASSLGGNTDTQYFGPGTRLTVL.